This paragraph covers one T cell receptor beta chain sequence. The sample belongs to a study of cytomegalovirus exposure and HLA in healthy donors. Germline V gene data show CDR1 as GTSNPN and CDR2 as SVGIG (reference sequence). V shed 7 bases, J shed 0 bases, and the junction held 18 bases outside the gene matches. The CDR3 sequence is 19 residues long. 60 Vbeta and 13 Jbeta primers were used in PCR. Produced via immunoSEQ multiplex PCR; TCRdb's table is partial and in-frame only. This repertoire shows 130,000 or so clones, roughly three quarters found once; its top ten account for approximately 1.5%.

This TCR came from a woman under 30 in good health and CMV-seronegative. The chain employs TRBV30 and TRBJ2-6; 7 bases match TRBD2. The sequencing sample was made of PBMCs. For the CDR3, the DNA is TGTGCCTCCCGGGGTTGGGTCAGGGAGGGGAACTCTGGGGCCAACGTCCTGACTTTC. Protein sequence: CASRGWVREGNSGANVLTF.